The 2 T cell receptor beta chains below come from one sample, sequenced in a study of cytomegalovirus exposure and HLA in healthy donors. Assay: immunoSEQ multiplex PCR; the TCRdb copy retains only in-frame clones and omits some. The table records about 120,000 clones, about 83% of them present only once. Material: PBMCs. These receptors were taken from a woman in her twenties or thirties in good health and CMV-seronegative.

The genes are TRBV5-1 and TRBJ2-3; D remains ambiguous. CDR1 and CDR2 (germline): SGHRS, YFSETQ. CDR3 size: 15 residues. Trimming took 0 bases from V and 1 from J, leaving 9 bases between them. The CDR3 sequence is CASSLVAARTDTQYF. The CDR3 DNA is TGCGCCAGCAGCTTGGTGGCGGCGCGCACAGATACGCAGTATTTT.

The J gene is TRBJ1-5, the V gene TRBV7-2; D not certain. This CDR3 has 14 amino acids. Trimming shortened V by 0 bases and J by 6 bases, and 9 bases separated the two germline ends. Germline assignment: CDR1 SGHTA and CDR2 FQGNSA. The CDR3 DNA sequence: TGTGCCAGCAGCTTAGCGCCAAGCGGTCAGCCCCAGCATTTT. Its protein is CASSLAPSGQPQHF.